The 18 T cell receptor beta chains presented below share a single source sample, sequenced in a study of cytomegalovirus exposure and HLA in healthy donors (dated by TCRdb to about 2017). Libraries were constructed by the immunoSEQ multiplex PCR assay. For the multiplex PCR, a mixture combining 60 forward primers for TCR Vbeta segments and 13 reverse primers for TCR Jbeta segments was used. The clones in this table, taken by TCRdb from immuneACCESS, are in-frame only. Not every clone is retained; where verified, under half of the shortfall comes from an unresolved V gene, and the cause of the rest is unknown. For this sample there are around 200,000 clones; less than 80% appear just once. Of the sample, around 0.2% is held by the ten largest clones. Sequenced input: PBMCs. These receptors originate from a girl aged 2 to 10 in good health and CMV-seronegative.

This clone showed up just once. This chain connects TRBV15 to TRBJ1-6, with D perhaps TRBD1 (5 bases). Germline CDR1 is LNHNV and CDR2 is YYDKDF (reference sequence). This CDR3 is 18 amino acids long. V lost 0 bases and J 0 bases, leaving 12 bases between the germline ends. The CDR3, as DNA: TGTGCCACCAGCAGAGATTATGGCGGGGGCTCCTATAATTCACCCCTCCACTTT. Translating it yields CATSRDYGGGSYNSPLHF.

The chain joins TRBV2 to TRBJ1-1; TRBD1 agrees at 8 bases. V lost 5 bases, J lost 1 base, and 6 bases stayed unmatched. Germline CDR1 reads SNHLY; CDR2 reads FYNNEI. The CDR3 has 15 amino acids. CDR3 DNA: TGTGCCAGCAGTTTTGGACAGGGAAGGAACACTGAAGCTTTCTTT. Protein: CASSFGQGRNTEAFF. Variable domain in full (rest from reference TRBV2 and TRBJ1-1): EPEVTQTPSHQVTQMGQEVILRCVPISNHLYFYWYRQILGQKVEFLVSFYNNEISEKSEIFDDQFSVERPDGSNFTLKIRSTKLEDSAMYFCASSFGQGRNTEAFFGQGTRLTVV.

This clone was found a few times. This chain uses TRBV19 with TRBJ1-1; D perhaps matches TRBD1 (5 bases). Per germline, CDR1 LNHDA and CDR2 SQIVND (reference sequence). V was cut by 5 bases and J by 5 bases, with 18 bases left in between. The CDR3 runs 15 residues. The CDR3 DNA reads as TGTGCCAGTAGTGACCGGAGGGGTGGTGATACTGAAGCTTTCTTT. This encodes CASSDRRGGDTEAFF.

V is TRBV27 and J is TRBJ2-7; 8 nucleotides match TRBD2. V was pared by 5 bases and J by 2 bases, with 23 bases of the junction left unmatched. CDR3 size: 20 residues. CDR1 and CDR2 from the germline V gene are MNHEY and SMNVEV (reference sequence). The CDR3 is CASSPRGDRNLGREAYEQYF. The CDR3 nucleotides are TGTGCCAGCAGTCCCCGTGGAGACAGGAACCTCGGGCGGGAGGCCTACGAGCAGTACTTC.

CDR3 amino acids: CASSNPGQGFYGYTF. The CDR3 region has the DNA TGTGCCAGCAGCAACCCGGGACAGGGGTTCTATGGCTACACCTTC. The rearrangement links TRBV11-2 to TRBJ1-2, with 10 bases identical to TRBD1. The CDR3 has 15 residues. Germline trimming cut 5 bases from V and 4 bases from J; bases unmatched to any gene: 7. Germline lookup yields CDR1 SGHAT and CDR2 FQNNGV. Full variable domain (rest looked up from reference TRBV11-2 and TRBJ1-2): EAGVAQSPRYKIIEKRQSVAFWCNPISGHATLYWYQQILGQGPKLLIQFQNNGVVDDSQLPKDRFSAERLKGVDSTLKIQPAKLEDSAVYLCASSNPGQGFYGYTFGSGTRLTVV.

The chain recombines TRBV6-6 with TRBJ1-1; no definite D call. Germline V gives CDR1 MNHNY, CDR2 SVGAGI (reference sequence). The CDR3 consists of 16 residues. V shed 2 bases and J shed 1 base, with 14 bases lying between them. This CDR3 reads CASSYRYREGNTEAFF. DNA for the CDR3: TGTGCCAGCAGTTACAGGTATAGGGAGGGGAACACTGAAGCTTTCTTT.

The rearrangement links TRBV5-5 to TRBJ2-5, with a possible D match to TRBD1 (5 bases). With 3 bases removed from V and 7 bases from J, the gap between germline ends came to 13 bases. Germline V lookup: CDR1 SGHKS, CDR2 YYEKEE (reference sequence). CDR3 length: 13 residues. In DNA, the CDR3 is TGTGCCAGCAGCTCTCAGGGTCTGAGGACCCAGTACTTC. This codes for CASSSQGLRTQYF.

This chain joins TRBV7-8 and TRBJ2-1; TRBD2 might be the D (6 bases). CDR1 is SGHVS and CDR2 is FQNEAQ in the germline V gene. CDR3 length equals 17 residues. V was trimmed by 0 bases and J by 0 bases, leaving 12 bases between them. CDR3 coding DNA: TGTGCCAGCAGCTTAGCTCCGGGACTCCTCTCCTACAATGAGCAGTTCTTC. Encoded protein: CASSLAPGLLSYNEQFF.

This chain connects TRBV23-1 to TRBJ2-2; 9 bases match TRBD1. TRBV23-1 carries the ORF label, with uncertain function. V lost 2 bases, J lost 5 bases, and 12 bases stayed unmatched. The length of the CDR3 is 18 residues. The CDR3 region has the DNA TGCGCCAGCAGTCAACCCTCCCGGACAGGGGAGAAGACCGGGGAGCTGTTTTTT. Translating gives CASSQPSRTGEKTGELFF.

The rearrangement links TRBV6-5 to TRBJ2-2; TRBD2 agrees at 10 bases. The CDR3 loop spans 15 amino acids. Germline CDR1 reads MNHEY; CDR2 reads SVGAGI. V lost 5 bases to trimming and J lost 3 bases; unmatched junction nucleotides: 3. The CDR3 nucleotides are TGTGCCAGCAGTCAACTAGCGGGGCACACCGGGGAGCTGTTTTTT. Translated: CASSQLAGHTGELFF.

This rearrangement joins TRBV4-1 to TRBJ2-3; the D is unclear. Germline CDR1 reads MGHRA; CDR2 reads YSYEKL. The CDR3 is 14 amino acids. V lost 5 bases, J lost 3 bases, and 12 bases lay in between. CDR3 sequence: CASSGFLVTDTQYF. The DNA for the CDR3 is TGCGCCAGCAGCGGCTTTTTGGTGACAGATACGCAGTATTTT.

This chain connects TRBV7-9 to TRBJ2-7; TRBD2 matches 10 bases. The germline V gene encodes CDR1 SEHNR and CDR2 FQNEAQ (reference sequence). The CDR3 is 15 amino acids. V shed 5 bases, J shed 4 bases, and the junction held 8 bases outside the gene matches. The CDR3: CASSALAGGEYEQYF. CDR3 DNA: TGTGCCAGCAGCGCCTTAGCGGGAGGAGAGTACGAGCAGTACTTC.

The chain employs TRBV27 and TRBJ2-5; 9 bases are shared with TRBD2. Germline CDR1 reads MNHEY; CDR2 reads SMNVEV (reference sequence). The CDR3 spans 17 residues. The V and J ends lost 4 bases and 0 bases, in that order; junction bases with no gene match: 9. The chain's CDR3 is CASSSGLLAGYQETQYF. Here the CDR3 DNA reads TGTGCCAGCAGTTCCGGACTGCTAGCGGGATACCAAGAGACCCAGTACTTC.

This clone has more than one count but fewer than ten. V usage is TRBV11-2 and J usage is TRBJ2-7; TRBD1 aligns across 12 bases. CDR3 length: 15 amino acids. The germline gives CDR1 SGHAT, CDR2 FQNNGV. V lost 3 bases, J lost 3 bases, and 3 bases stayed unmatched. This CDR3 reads CASSLGQGANYEQYF. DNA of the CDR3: TGTGCCAGCAGCTTGGGACAGGGGGCCAACTACGAGCAGTACTTC.

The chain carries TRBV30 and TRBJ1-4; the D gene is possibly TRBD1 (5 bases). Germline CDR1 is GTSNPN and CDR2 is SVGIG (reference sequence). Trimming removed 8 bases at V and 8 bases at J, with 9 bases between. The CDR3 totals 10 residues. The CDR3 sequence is CAGGREKLFF. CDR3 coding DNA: TGTGCCGGGGGGAGGGAAAAACTGTTTTTT.

The CDR3 sequence: CASSFPTWRESETQYF. DNA of the CDR3: TGTGCCAGCAGCTTCCCTACCTGGCGGGAGTCGGAGACCCAGTACTTC. This chain connects TRBV7-9 to TRBJ2-5; TRBD2 agrees at 7 bases. Germline V gene sequence: CDR1 SEHNR, CDR2 FQNEAQ (reference sequence). This CDR3 has 16 residues. V gave up 3 bases and J gave up 5 bases; unmatched junction bases: 12.

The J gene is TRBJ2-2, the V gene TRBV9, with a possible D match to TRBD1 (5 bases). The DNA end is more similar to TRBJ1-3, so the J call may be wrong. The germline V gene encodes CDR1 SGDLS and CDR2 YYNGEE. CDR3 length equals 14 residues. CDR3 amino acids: CASSQGGSGNTIYF. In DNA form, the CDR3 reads TGTGCCAGCAGCCAGGGCGGCTCTGGAAACACCATATATTTT.

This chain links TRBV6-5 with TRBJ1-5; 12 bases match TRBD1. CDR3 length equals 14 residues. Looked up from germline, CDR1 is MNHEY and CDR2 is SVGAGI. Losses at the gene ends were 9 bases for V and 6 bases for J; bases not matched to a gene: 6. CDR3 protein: CASQGTGGSQPQHF. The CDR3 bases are TGTGCCAGTCAGGGGACAGGGGGCAGTCAGCCCCAGCATTTT.